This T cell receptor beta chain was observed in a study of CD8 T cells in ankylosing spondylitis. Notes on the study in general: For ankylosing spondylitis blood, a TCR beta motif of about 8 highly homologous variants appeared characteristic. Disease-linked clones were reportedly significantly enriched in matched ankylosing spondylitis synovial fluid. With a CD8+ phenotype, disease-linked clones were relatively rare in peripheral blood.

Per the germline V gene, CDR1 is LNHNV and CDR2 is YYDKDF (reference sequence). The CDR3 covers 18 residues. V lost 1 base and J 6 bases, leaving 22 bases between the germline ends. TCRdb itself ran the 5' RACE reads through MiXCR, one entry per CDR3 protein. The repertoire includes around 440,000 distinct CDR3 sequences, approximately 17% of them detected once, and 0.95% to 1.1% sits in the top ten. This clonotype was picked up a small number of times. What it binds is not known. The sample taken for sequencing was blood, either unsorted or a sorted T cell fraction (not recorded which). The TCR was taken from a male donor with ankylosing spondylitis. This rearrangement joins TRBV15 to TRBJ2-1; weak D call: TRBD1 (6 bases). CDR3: CATSRVQGWLRGVNEQFF. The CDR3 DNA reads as TGTGCCACCAGCAGAGTCCAGGGGTGGCTCAGAGGGGTCAATGAGCAGTTCTTC.